Listed below are T cell receptor beta chains from one sample, sequenced in a study of T cells in Graves' hyperthyroidism and ophthalmopathy. TCRdb used MiXCR to reprocess the multiplex PCR reads, holding one entry per CDR3 protein. The sample shows a few hundred thousand distinct CDR3 sequences, 15% to 20% of them seen only once. The specimen sequenced was blood. The origin of the receptors is a woman aged 35 to 49 with Graves' ophthalmopathy. Both conserved end residues are part of each CDR3. D genes are given only for firm matches. Only some rows state a clone size, as once, few, many or a class for expanded clones.

D	V	size	J	DNA	CDR3
TRBD1	TRBV20-1	NA	TRBJ2-4	TGCAGTGCTATGAACCCAGGGACAGAAAACATTCAGTACTTC	CSAMNPGTENIQYF
NA	TRBV11-1	many	TRBJ1-1	TGTGCCAGCAGCTTTTTTCAGAACACTGAAGCTTTCTTT	CASSFFQNTEAFF
NA	TRBV6-5	many	TRBJ2-5	TGTGCCAGCAGTTTAAGGGTTAGAGAAGAGACCCAGTACTTC	CASSLRVREETQYF
TRBD1	TRBV28	NA	TRBJ1-6	TGTGCCAGCAGTCCCGGACAGGGTTGGGCACCCCTCCACTTT	CASSPGQGWAPLHF
NA	TRBV6-1	many	TRBJ2-7	TGTGCCAGCAGTGATCGAGGGGTCCTATCCTACGAGCAGTACTTC	CASSDRGVLSYEQYF
TRBD1	TRBV2	once	TRBJ2-7	TGTGCCAGCACCGGGACAGAAGGAGCCTACGAGCAGTACTTC	CASTGTEGAYEQYF
TRBD2	TRBV5-1	many	TRBJ2-2	TGCGCCAGCAGCGGGAGCGGGAGCTGGAGCACCGGGGAGCTGTTTTTT	CASSGSGSWSTGELFF
TRBD1	TRBV2	many	TRBJ2-2	TGTGCCAGCAGGACTGGACAGGGGGAAGCCGGGGAGCTGTTTTTT	CASRTGQGEAGELFF
NA	TRBV12-3/TRBV12-4	many	TRBJ1-2	TGTGCCAGCAGCTTGCGGGGACTTCGCTCCTATGGCTACACCTTC	CASSLRGLRSYGYTF
NA	TRBV5-1	few	TRBJ2-5	TGCGCCAGCAGCTTAACGGGGAATGGAGAGACCCAGTACTTC	CASSLTGNGETQYF
TRBD1	TRBV4-1	few	TRBJ1-2	TGCGCCAGCAGCCAAGCTCCGGGGGACACGCGACAGGGAGATGGCTACACCTTC	CASSQAPGDTRQGDGYTF
NA	TRBV7-8	many	TRBJ1-5	TGTGCCAGCAGCTTAGAGGGGTCGGGGTTCCCCAATCAGCCCCAGCATTTT	CASSLEGSGFPNQPQHF
NA	TRBV7-9	many	TRBJ2-7	TGTGCCAGCACGGACGTAGGGGGACCCTACGAGCAGTACTTC	CASTDVGGPYEQYF
NA	TRBV27	many	TRBJ2-7	TGTGCCAGCAGTTTAAAACAGAAAAACTACGAGCAGTACTTC	CASSLKQKNYEQYF
TRBD1	TRBV24-1	many	TRBJ2-5	TGTGCCACCAGTGATCGGGACAGAAACCAAGAGACCCAGTACTTC	CATSDRDRNQETQYF
TRBD2	TRBV28	many	TRBJ2-7	TGTGCCAGCAGTCTCTCTTTTAGCGGGAGAGATTACTTC	CASSLSFSGRDYF
TRBD1	TRBV2	many	TRBJ1-2	TGTGCCAGCAGTGGGGGGACAGGGACAAACTATGGCTACACCTTC	CASSGGTGTNYGYTF
NA	TRBV19	few	TRBJ2-7	TGTGCCAGTAGCAAATGGCCACTAGTACAACGGGACGAGCAGTACTTC	CASSKWPLVQRDEQYF
NA	TRBV19	many	TRBJ1-5	TGTGCCAGTAGTAACTACCGGGGATTTGGCAATCAGCCCCAGCATTTT	CASSNYRGFGNQPQHF
NA	TRBV11-1	many	TRBJ2-5	TGTGCCAGCAGCTTAGGACTCGGGGAGACCCAGTACTTC	CASSLGLGETQYF
NA	TRBV6-2/TRBV6-3	many	TRBJ2-2	TGTGCCAGCAGTTATGTAGCGGCCGCGAACACCGGGGAGCTGTTTTTT	CASSYVAAANTGELFF
NA	TRBV6-4	many	TRBJ1-6	TGTGCCAGCAGTGGACAGCGAGCCACTTTAGGAAAGAATTCACCCCTCCACTTT	CASSGQRATLGKNSPLHF
NA	TRBV4-1	few	TRBJ1-5	TGCGCCAGCAGCCAAGAGGCTTTCGTGGGGGCCCAGCCCCAGCATTTT	CASSQEAFVGAQPQHF
TRBD2	TRBV5-1	few	TRBJ2-7	TGCGCCAGCAGCTTGGCGGGACTAGTGGTAGCTTACGAGCAGTACTTC	CASSLAGLVVAYEQYF
NA	TRBV20-1	many	TRBJ2-5	TGCAGTGCTCCCCAACTAGAGGGGGAGACCCAGTACTTC	CSAPQLEGETQYF
TRBD2	TRBV20-1	many	TRBJ2-7	TGCAGTGCTAGAGGGAGGCGCGTCGCTAGCGGGAAGGACGAGCAGTACTTC	CSARGRRVASGKDEQYF
NA	TRBV28	many	TRBJ2-2	TGTGCCAGTCAGGGCCCATCGGACACCGGGGAGCTGTTTTTT	CASQGPSDTGELFF
TRBD2	TRBV12-3/TRBV12-4	many	TRBJ2-7	TGTGCCAGCAGTTTACGCAGGACTAGGAACTACGAGCAGTACTTC	CASSLRRTRNYEQYF
NA	TRBV28	NA	TRBJ2-7	TGTGCCAGCAGCCTTGCCGAAGTCAGGGGGGTCTACGAGCAGTACTTC	CASSLAEVRGVYEQYF
TRBD1	TRBV12-3/TRBV12-4	many	TRBJ2-7	TGTGCCAGCAGTCTGCGACAGGGGCCCTACGAGCAGTACTTC	CASSLRQGPYEQYF